A single sample gave rise to the 5 T cell receptor beta chains below, sequenced in a study of T-cell memory formation after mild COVID-19. TCRdb used MiXCR to reprocess the 5' RACE reads, holding one entry per CDR3 protein. This table holds hundreds of thousands of distinct CDR3 sequences, around 28% found once. The sample consisted of PBMCs or a T cell subset sorted from them (not recorded which). These receptors all come from an adult woman who had mild COVID-19 (a few samples of this study predate the infection). Cell type and time point are not known.

The V call is TRBV6-5, the J call TRBJ2-7; weak D call: TRBD1 (6 bases). In germline, CDR1 is MNHEY, CDR2 SVGAGI. Trimming removed 3 bases from V and 5 bases from J, with 17 bases in between. The CDR3 consists of 15 residues. As DNA, the CDR3 is TGTGCCAGCAGTTATGGACAGTTACTTTTCCACGAGCAGTACTTC. Its protein is CASSYGQLLFHEQYF.

The V and J genes are TRBV19 and TRBJ1-2; D unclear. Germline V gene sequence: CDR1 LNHDA, CDR2 SQIVND (reference sequence). V lost 5 bases, J lost 3 bases, and 16 bases lay in between. The CDR3 totals 15 residues. The CDR3: CASSARVVSYYGYTF. CDR3 nucleotides: TGTGCCAGTAGTGCCCGGGTTGTCTCCTACTATGGCTACACCTTC. Drawing the rest from reference TRBV19 and TRBJ1-2, the complete variable domain is DGGITQSPKYLFRKEGQNVTLSCEQNLNHDAMYWYRQDPGQGLRLIYYSQIVNDFQKGDIAEGYSVSREKKESFPLTVTSAQKNPTAFYLCASSARVVSYYGYTFGSGTRLTVV.

The chain links TRBV29-1 to TRBJ2-5; a weak D match, TRBD1 (7 bases). The CDR3 has 14 residues. Germline assignment: CDR1 SQVTM and CDR2 ANQGSEA. Between the trimmed V and J ends, which lost 5 bases and 4 bases, there was a span of 17 bases. CDR3 protein: CSVTEGASRETQYF. CDR3 coding DNA: TGCAGCGTTACGGAGGGGGCGTCACGAGAGACCCAGTACTTC.

This clonotype was observed a few times. V gene TRBV6-6 combines with J gene TRBJ2-2; D unresolved. The CDR3 covers 15 residues. The ends were cut back, 2 bases at V and 1 base at J, with 8 bases in the middle. In germline, CDR1 is MNHNY, CDR2 SVGAGI (reference sequence). CDR3: CASSYGVLNTGELFF. As DNA, the CDR3 is TGTGCCAGCAGTTACGGGGTATTGAACACCGGGGAGCTGTTTTTT.

V is TRBV20-1 and J is TRBJ2-3; TRBD2 matches at 10 bases. There are 16 residues in the CDR3. Germline-derived CDR1 and CDR2 are DFQATT and SNEGSKA (reference sequence). Germline trimming cut 3 bases from V and 1 base from J; bases unmatched to any gene: 7. The CDR3 here is CSASFGLAGGTDTQYF. CDR3 DNA: TGCAGTGCTAGTTTTGGGCTAGCGGGGGGCACAGATACGCAGTATTTT.